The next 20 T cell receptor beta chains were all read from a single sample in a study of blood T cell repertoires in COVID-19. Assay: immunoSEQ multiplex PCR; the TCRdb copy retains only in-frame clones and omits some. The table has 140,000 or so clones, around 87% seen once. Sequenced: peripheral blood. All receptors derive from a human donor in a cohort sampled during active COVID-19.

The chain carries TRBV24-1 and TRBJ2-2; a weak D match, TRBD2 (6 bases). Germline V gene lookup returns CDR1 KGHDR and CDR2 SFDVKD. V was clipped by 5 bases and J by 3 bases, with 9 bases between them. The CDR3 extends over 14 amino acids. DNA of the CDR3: TGTGCCACCAGTGTTGCGGGATACACCGGGGAGCTGTTTTTT. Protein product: CATSVAGYTGELFF.

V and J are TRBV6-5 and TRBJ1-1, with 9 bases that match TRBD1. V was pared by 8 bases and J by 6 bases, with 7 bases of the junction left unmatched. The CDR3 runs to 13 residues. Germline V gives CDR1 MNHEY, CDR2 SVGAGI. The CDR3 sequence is CASGGTGIAEAFF. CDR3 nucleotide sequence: TGTGCCAGCGGGGGGACAGGGATCGCTGAAGCTTTCTTT.

The CDR3 reads CAWNEYAQPQHF. DNA for the CDR3: TGTGCCTGGAATGAGTACGCTCAGCCCCAGCATTTT. V is TRBV30 and J is TRBJ1-5; no clear D. V lost 4 bases and J lost 6, with 10 bases in between. Germline V gives CDR1 GTSNPN, CDR2 SVGIG (reference sequence). There are 12 residues in the CDR3.

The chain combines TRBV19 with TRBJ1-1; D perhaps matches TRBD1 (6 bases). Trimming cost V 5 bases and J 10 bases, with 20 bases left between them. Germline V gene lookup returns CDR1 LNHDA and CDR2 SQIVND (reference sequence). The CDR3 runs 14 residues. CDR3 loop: CASSARGAGPRAFF. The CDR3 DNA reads TGTGCCAGTAGTGCCCGGGGGGCAGGGCCTCGAGCTTTCTTT.

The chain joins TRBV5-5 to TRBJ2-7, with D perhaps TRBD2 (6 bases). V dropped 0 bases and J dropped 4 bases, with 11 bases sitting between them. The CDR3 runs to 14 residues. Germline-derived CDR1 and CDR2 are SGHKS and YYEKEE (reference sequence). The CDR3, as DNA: TGTGCCAGCAGCTTGGTCGGGGGTTTTTACGAGCAGTACTTC. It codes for CASSLVGGFYEQYF.

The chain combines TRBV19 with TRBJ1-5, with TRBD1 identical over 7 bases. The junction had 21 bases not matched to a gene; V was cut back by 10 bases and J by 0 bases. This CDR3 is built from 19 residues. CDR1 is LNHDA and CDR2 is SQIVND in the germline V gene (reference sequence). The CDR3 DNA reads TGTGCCACCCACCGGGCCCCAATACAGGGGATTAGTAGCAATCAGCCCCAGCATTTT. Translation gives CATHRAPIQGISSNQPQHF.

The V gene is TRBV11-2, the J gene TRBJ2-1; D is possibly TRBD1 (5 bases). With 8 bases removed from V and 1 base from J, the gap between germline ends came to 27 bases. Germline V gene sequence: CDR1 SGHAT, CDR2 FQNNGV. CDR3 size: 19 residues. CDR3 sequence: CASQEGHSLLGSSYNEQFF. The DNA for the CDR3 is TGTGCCAGCCAAGAAGGACACAGTCTCCTGGGTAGTTCCTACAATGAGCAGTTCTTC.

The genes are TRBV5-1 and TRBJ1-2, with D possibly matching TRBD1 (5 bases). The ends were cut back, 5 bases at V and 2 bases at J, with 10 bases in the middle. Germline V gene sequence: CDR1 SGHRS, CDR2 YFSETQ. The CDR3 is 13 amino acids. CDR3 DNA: TGCGCCAGCAGGCAGGGTAGCAACTATGGCTACACCTTC. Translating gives CASRQGSNYGYTF.

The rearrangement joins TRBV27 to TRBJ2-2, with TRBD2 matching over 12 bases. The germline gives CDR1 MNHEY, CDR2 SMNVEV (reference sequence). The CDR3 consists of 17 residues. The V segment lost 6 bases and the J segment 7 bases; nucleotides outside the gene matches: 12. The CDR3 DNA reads TGTGCCAGCAGCTGGATCCTAGCGGGAGGGCACGTCGGGGAGCTGTTTTTT. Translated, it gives CASSWILAGGHVGELFF.

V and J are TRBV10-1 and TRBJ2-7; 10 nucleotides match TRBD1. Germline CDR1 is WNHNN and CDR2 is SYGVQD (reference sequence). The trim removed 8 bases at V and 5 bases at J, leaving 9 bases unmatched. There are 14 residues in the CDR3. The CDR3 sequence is CASLRDRGYHEQYF. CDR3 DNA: TGCGCCAGCCTCCGGGACAGGGGCTACCACGAGCAGTACTTC.

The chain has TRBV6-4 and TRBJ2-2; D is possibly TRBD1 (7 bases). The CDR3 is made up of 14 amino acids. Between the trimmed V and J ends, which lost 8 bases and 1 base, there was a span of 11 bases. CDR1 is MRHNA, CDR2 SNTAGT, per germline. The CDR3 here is CASVRGVNTGELFF. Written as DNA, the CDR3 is TGTGCCAGCGTCAGGGGGGTGAACACCGGGGAGCTGTTTTTT.

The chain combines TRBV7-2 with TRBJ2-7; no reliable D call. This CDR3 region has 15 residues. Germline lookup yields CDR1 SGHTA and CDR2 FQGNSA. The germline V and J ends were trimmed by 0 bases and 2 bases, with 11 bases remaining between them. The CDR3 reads CASSLAKAVTYEQYF. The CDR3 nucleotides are TGTGCCAGCAGCTTAGCGAAGGCGGTAACCTACGAGCAGTACTTC.

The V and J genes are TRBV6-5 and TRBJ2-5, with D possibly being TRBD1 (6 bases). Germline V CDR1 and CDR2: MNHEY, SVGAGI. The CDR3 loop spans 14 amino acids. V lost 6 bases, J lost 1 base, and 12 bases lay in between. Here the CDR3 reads CASRPGQIQETQYF. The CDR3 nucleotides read TGTGCCAGCAGACCAGGACAGATCCAAGAGACCCAGTACTTC.

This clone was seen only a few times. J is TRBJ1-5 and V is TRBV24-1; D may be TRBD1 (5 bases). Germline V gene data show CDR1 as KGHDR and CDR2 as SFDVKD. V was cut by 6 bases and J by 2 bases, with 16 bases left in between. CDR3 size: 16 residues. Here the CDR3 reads CATSTGVGRGNQPQHF. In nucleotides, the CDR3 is TGTGCCACCAGTACCGGAGTCGGCAGGGGCAATCAGCCCCAGCATTTT.

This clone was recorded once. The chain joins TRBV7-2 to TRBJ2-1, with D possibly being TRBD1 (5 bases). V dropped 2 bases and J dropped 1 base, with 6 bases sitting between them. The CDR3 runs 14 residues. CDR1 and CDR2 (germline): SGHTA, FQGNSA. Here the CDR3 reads CASSLQGSYNEQFF. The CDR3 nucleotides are TGTGCCAGCAGCTTACAGGGATCCTACAATGAGCAGTTCTTC.

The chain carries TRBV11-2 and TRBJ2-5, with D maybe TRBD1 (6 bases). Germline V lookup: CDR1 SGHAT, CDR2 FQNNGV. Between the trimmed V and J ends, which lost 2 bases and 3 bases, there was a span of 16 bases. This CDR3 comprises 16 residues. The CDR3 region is CASSLNPQGKEETQYF. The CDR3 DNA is TGTGCCAGCAGCTTAAATCCTCAGGGGAAGGAAGAGACCCAGTACTTC.

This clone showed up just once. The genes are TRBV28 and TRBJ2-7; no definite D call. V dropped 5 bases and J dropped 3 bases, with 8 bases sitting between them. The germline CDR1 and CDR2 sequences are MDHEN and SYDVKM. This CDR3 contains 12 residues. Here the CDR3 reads CASSPVVYEQYF. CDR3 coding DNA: TGTGCCAGCAGTCCAGTGGTCTACGAGCAGTACTTC.

In DNA form, the CDR3 reads TGCAGCGCCGGGGGACAGGGCTATGGCTACACCTTC. Protein: CSAGGQGYGYTF. V gene TRBV29-1 combines with J gene TRBJ1-2; 9 positions match TRBD1. This CDR3 region has 12 residues. V gave up 7 bases and J gave up 4 bases; unmatched junction bases: 4. The germline V gene encodes CDR1 SQVTM and CDR2 ANQGSEA.

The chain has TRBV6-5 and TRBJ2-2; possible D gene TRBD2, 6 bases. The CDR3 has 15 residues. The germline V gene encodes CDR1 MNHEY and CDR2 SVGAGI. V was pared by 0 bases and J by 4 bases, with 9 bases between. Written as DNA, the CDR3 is TGTGCCAGCAGTTACTCGGGGACTTCCACCGGGGAGCTGTTTTTT. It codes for CASSYSGTSTGELFF.

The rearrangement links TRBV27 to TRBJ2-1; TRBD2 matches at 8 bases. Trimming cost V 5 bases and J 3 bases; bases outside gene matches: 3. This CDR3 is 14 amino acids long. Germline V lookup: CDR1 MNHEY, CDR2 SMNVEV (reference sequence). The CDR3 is CASSNSGSYNEQFF. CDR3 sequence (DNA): TGTGCCAGCAGTAACAGCGGGAGCTACAATGAGCAGTTCTTC.